Here is one T cell receptor beta chain with its context. As yet, its antigen is unknown. As the template, RNA transcripts were used to amplify TCR beta CDR3 regions. The authors performed first-round RT-PCR with HTBI primers and then a second-round multiplex PCR. Each CDR3 protein is one row after TCRdb ran MiXCR on the multiplex PCR reads. This sample carries 500,000 to 800,000 distinct CDR3 sequences, over 40% of them seen once, and the ten largest clones take more than 2.5%. Ophthalmopathy donors showed moderate-to-severe activity, CAS ≥3, NOSPECS ≥4 and a duration under 3 months. The PBMC fraction was derived from about 9.2 ml of fresh peripheral blood. The data derive from a study of Graves' ophthalmopathy and Graves' hyperthyroidism. Study context: Peripheral blood was collected at initial diagnosis, before any treatment. General observations from the study: From stable hyperthyroidism, ophthalmopathy was separated by a 13-signature model with 85% to 90% sensitivity and roughly 84% specificity.

Material for sequencing was peripheral blood. This clonotype was obtained from an adult man with Graves' ophthalmopathy.

The chain's CDR3 is CASTPGGSEQYF. In DNA form, the CDR3 reads TGTGCCTCCACGCCAGGGGGGTCCGAACAGTACTTC. V is TRBV11-2 and J is TRBJ2-7; the D gene is possibly TRBD1 (7 bases). The CDR3 totals 12 residues. The germline gives CDR1 SGHAT, CDR2 FQNNGV. Trimming left V 11 bases short and J 10 bases short, with 21 bases between.